This T cell receptor beta chain was identified during a study of shared clonotypes between healthy human individuals. Study at large: Researchers assigned three CD4 naive, three CD4 memory, two CD8 naive and one CD8 memory plate to each donor. General observations from the study: The expectation was that sequencing depth would affect clonotype sharing among donors.

The assay used deep level. Each cell subset's genomic DNA was divided evenly among several immunoSEQ plates. Here immunoSEQ multiplex PCR was the method, and the copy in TCRdb shows in-frame clones only, minus some. The data hold more than 2 million clones, with approximately 96% observed a single time. The CDR3 is 21 amino acids. CDR1 is SGDLS and CDR2 is YYNGEE in the germline V gene. Trimming at V came to 0 bases and at J to 0 bases, leaving 16 bases not matched to a gene. As to this clone: Antigen: not known.

This TCR was sampled from a man between 18 and 29 years old in good health. The material sequenced was naive CD4+ T cells sorted from blood. The subset here: CD45RA+ positively selected. The V gene is TRBV9, the J gene TRBJ2-7, with TRBD2 identical over 12 bases. The CDR3 DNA reads as TGTGCCAGCAGCGTAGAAGCGGTCACTTGGACTAGCGGGGTGAGCTCCTACGAGCAGTACTTC. It is translated as CASSVEAVTWTSGVSSYEQYF.